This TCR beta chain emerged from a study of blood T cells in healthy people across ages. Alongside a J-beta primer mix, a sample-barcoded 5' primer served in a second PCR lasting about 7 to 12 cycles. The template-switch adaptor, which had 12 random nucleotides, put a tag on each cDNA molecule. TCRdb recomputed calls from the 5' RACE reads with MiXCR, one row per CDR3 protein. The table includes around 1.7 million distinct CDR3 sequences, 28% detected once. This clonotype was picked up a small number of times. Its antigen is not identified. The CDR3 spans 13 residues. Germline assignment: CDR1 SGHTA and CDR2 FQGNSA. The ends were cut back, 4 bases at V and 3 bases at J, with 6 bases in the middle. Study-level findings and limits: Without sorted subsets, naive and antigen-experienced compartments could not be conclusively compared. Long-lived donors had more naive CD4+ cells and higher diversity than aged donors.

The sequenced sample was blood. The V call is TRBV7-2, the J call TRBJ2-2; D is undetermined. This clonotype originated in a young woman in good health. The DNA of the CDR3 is TGTGCCAGCAGCTCTTCTTACACCGGGGAGCTGTTTTTT. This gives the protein CASSSSYTGELFF.